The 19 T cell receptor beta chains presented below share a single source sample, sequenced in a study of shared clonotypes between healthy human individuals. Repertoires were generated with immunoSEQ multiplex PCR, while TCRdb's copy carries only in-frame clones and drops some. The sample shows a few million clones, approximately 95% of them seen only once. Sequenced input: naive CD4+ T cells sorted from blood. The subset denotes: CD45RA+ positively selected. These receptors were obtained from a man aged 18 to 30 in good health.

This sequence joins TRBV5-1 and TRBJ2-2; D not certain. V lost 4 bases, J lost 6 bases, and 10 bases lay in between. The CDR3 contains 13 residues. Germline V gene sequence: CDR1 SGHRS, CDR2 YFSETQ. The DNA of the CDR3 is TGCGCCAGCAGCCCAGACTGGCCCGGGGAGCTGTTTTTT. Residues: CASSPDWPGELFF.

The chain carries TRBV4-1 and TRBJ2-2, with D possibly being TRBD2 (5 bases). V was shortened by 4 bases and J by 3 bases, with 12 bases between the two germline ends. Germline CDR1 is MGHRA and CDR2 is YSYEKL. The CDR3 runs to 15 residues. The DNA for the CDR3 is TGCGCCAGCAGCCTGGAGGTAGGGTACACCGGGGAGCTGTTTTTT. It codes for CASSLEVGYTGELFF.

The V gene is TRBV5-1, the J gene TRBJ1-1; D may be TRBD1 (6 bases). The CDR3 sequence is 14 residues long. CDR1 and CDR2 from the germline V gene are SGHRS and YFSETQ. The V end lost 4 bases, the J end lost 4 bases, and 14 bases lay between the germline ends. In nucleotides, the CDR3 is TGCGCCAGCAGCCCGGAGGGGGGCCTCACTGAAGCTTTCTTT. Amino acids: CASSPEGGLTEAFF.

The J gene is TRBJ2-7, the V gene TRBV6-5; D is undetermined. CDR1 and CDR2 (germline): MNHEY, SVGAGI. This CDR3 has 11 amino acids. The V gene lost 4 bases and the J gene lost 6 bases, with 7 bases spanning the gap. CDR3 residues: CASSSKLEQYF. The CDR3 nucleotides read TGTGCCAGCAGTTCTAAGCTCGAGCAGTACTTC.

The CDR3 DNA follows: TGTGCCAGCGCCCCGGGGGGGCAGGGTCAGCCCCAGCATTTT. Amino acids: CASAPGGQGQPQHF. The chain links TRBV28 to TRBJ1-5, with D possibly matching TRBD1 (6 bases). CDR1 is MDHEN and CDR2 is SYDVKM in the germline V gene. V was clipped by 8 bases and J by 6 bases, with 17 bases between them. The CDR3 covers 14 residues. Combining the CDR3 with reference TRBV28 and TRBJ1-5 gives the whole variable domain DVKVTQSSRYLVKRTGEKVFLECVQDMDHENMFWYRQDPGLGLRLIYFSYDVKMKEKGDIPEGYSVSREKKERFSLILESASTNQTSMYLCASAPGGQGQPQHFGDGTRLSIL.

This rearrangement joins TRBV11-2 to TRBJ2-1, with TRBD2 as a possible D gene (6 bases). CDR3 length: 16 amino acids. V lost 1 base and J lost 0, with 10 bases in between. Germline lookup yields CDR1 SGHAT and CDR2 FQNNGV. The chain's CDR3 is CASSLVSSGSYNEQFF. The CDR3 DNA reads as TGTGCCAGCAGCTTAGTAAGTAGCGGCTCCTACAATGAGCAGTTCTTC.

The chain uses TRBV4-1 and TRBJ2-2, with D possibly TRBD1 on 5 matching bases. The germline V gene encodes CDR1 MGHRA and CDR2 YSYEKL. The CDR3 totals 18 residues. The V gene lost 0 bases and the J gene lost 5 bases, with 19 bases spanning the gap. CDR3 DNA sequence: TGCGCCAGCAGCCAAGATTTAGTCAGGGAAGTATTAACCGGGGAGCTGTTTTTT. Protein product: CASSQDLVREVLTGELFF.

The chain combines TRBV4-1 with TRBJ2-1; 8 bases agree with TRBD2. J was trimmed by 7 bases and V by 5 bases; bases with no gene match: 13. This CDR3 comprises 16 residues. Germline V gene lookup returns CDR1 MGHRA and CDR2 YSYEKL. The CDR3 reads CASSITGTRVRNEQFF. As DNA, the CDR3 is TGCGCCAGCAGCATCACCGGGACTAGGGTAAGGAATGAGCAGTTCTTC.

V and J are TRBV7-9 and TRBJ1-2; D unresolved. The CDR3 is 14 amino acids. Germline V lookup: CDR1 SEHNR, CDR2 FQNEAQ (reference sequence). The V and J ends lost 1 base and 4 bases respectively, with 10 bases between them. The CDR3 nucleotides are TGTGCCAGCAGCTTAGACGCGGGGTCCTATGGCTACACCTTC. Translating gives CASSLDAGSYGYTF. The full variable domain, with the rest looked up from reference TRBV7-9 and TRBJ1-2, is DTGVSQNPRHKITKRGQNVTFRCDPISEHNRLYWYRQTLGQGPEFLTYFQNEAQLEKSRLLSDRFSAERPKGSFSTLEIQRTEQGDSAMYLCASSLDAGSYGYTFGSGTRLTVV.

The CDR3 DNA follows: TGTGCCAGCAGCCCCCGCGGGGGACAGACCCAGTACTTC. This gives the protein CASSPRGGQTQYF. The V gene is TRBV11-2, the J gene TRBJ2-5; 7 bases are a match to TRBD2. V shed 5 bases, J shed 6 bases, and the junction held 6 bases outside the gene matches. CDR1 and CDR2 (germline): SGHAT, FQNNGV. The CDR3 runs 13 residues.

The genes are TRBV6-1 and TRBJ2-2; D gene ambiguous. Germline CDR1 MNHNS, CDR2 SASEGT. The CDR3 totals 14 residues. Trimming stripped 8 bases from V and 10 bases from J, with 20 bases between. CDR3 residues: CASCAQKVVLELFF. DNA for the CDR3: TGTGCCAGCTGCGCTCAAAAAGTCGTGTTGGAGCTGTTTTTT.

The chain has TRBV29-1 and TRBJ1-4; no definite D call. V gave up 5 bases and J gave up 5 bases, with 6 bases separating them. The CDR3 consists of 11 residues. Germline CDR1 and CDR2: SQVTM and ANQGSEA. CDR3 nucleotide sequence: TGCAGCGTTTCTACCAATGAAAAACTGTTTTTT. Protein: CSVSTNEKLFF.

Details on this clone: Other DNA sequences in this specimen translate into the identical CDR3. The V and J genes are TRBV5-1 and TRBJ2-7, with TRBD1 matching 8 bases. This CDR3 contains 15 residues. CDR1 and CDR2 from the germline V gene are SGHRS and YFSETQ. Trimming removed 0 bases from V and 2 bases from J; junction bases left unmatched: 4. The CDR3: CASSLAPGGPYEQYF. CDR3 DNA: TGCGCCAGCAGCTTGGCTCCAGGGGGCCCCTACGAGCAGTACTTC.

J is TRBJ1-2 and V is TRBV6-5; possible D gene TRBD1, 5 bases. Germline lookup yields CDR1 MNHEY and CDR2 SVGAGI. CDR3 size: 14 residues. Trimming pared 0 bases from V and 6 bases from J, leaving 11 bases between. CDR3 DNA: TGTGCCAGCAGTTACTCGGCGGGGGGTAATGGCTACACCTTC. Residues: CASSYSAGGNGYTF.

In DNA, the CDR3 is TGTGCCAGTAGTATCGGCCGGCAAATTAGCAATCAGCCCCAGCATTTT. Translating it yields CASSIGRQISNQPQHF. V is TRBV19 and J is TRBJ1-5, with no clear D. V gave up 3 bases and J gave up 0 bases, with 12 bases separating them. CDR1 and CDR2 (germline): LNHDA, SQIVND (reference sequence). CDR3 length: 16 residues.

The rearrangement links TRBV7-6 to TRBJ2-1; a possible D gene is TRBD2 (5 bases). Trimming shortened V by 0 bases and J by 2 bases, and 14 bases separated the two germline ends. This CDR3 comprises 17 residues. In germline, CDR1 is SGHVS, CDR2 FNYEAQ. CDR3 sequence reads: CASSLARTGKTYNEQFF. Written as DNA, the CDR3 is TGTGCCAGCAGCTTAGCTAGGACCGGGAAGACCTACAATGAGCAGTTCTTC.

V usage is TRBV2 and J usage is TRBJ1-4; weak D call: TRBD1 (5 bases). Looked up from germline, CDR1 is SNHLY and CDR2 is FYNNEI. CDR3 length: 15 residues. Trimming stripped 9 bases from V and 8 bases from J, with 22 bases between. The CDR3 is CASLGLGAGNEKLFF. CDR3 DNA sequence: TGTGCCAGTCTTGGGTTGGGTGCAGGGAACGAAAAACTGTTTTTT.

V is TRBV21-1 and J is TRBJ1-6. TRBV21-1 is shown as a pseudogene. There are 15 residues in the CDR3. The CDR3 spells CASRNILERPSPLHF. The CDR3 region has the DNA TGTGCCAGCAGAAATATTTTGGAAAGACCTTCACCCCTCCACTTT.

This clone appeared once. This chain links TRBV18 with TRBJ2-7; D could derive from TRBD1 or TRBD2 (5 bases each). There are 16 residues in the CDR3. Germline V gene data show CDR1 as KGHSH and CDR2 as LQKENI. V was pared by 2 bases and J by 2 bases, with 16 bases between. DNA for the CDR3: TGTGCCAGCTCACCATTGCCAGGGACGTCGGCCTACGAGCAGTACTTC. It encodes CASSPLPGTSAYEQYF.